Listed below are T cell receptor beta chains from one sample, sequenced in a study of T-cell reconstitution after alpha-beta-depleted transplantation in children. TCRdb processed the PCR reads anew with MiXCR; each CDR3 protein has one entry. The table lists about 120,000 distinct CDR3 sequences, 23% of them singletons. Sequences were derived from PBMCs, mostly from graft donor cells, sampled 180 days after TCRalphabeta/CD19-depleted stem cell transplant. Receptor source: a male patient under 10 years old who had a stem cell transplant for chronic granulomatous disease, so the T cells may come from the graft donor. Both conserved end residues are part of each CDR3. The order of the fields is V gene, J gene, D gene, clone size, CDR3 protein, CDR3 DNA. D genes are given only for firm matches. Size is omitted from some rows. Given values are once, few, many or a class for expanded clones.

TRBV29-1	TRBJ2-1	TRBD2	-	CSVARTSKLFF	TGCAGCGTTGCAAGGACTAGCAAGCTGTTCTTC
TRBV20-1	TRBJ2-6	-	many	CSARRDSGANVLTF	TGCAGTGCGCGAAGGGACTCTGGGGCCAACGTCCTGACTTTC
TRBV15	TRBJ2-3	-	-	CATSRVLTTTDTQYF	TGTGCCACCAGCAGAGTGTTGACTACCACAGATACGCAGTATTTT
TRBV29-1	TRBJ2-2	-	few	CSVELTGELFF	TGCAGCGTTGAATTGACCGGGGAGCTGTTTTTT
TRBV20-1	TRBJ2-3	TRBD1	many	CSVQGQSTDTQYF	TGCAGTGTTCAGGGACAGTCGACAGATACGCAGTATTTT
TRBV12-3/TRBV12-4	TRBJ2-2	-	few	CASRRTFTGELFF	TGTGCCAGCAGGCGGACTTTCACCGGGGAGCTGTTTTTT
TRBV10-3	TRBJ2-1	-	once	CAISAAGQNYNEQFF	TGTGCCATCAGTGCGGCGGGACAAAACTACAATGAGCAGTTCTTC
TRBV12-3/TRBV12-4	TRBJ1-5	-	few	CASSSWGEEKPQHF	TGTGCCAGCTCCTCCTGGGGTGAAGAGAAGCCCCAGCATTTT
TRBV20-1	TRBJ2-2	TRBD1	few	CSASLTGTTGELFF	TGCAGTGCTAGTCTGACAGGGACCACCGGGGAGCTGTTTTTT
TRBV29-1	TRBJ1-4	-	-	CSVTSSTGGEKLFF	TGCAGCGTTACTTCCTCGACAGGAGGTGAAAAACTGTTTTTT